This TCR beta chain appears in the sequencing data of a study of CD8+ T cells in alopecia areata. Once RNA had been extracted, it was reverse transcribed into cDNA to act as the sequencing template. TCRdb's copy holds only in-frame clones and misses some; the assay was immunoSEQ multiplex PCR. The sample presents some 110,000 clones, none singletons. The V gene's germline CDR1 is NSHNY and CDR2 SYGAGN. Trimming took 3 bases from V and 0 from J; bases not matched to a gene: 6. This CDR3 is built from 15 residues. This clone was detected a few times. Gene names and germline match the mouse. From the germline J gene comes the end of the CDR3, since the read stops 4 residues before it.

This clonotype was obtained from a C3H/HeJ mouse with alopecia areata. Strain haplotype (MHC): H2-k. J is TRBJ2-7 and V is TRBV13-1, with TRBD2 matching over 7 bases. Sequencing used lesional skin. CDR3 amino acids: CASSGRGGGSYEQYF. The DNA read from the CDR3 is TGTGCCAGCAGTGGCCGCGGGGGGGGCTCCTAT.